This T cell receptor (beta chain) was obtained from a study of blood T cell repertoires in COVID-19. Whole-study context: COVID-19 samples, acute and convalescent, were from the United States, Italy and Spain.

V lost 3 bases to trimming and J lost 10 bases, with 24 bases between them. Germline V gives CDR1 MDHEN, CDR2 SYDVKM. The CDR3 length is 16 residues. Repertoires were generated with immunoSEQ multiplex PCR, while TCRdb's copy carries only in-frame clones and drops some. The table has about 210,000 clones, 75% to 90% seen once. This TCR was recovered from a man aged 35 to 55 with acute or convalescent COVID-19. The V gene is TRBV28, the J gene TRBJ1-1; possible D gene TRBD1, 6 bases. Sequenced: peripheral blood. The CDR3 coding sequence is TGTGCCAGCAGTTTTACTACGGGGGGGGCGCAGTTAATAGCTTTCTTT. Protein: CASSFTTGGAQLIAFF.